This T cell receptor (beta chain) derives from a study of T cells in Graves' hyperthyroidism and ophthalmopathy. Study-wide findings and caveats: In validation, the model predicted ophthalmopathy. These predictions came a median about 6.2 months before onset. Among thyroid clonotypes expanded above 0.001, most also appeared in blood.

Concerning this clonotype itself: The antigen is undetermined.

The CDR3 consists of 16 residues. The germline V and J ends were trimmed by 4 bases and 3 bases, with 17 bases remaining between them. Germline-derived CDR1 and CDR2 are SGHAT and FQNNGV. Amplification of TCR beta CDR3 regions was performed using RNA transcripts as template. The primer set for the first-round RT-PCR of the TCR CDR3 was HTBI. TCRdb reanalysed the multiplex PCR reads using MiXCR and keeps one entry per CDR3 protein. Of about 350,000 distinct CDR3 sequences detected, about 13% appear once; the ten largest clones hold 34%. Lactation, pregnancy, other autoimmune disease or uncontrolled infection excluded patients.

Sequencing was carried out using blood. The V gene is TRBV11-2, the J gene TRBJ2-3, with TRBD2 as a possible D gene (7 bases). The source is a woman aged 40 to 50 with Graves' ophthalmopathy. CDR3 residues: CASSWGGRGRTDTQYF. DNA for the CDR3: TGTGCCAGCAGCTGGGGGGGGCGGGGGCGAACAGATACGCAGTATTTT.